This TCR beta chain was observed in a study of glioma-infiltrating T cells. Notes on the study in general: Very few CDR3 sequences were shared between tissue and blood. Above-expected tissue-blood divergence occurred in all gliomas, most in low-grade ones.

TCR alpha and beta CDR3 regions were amplified from RNA using iRepertoire nested multiplex PCR. TCRdb re-called the multiplex PCR reads with MiXCR, one entry per CDR3 protein. The sample has over 100,000 distinct CDR3 sequences, 25% seen once. Deletions cut 2 bases from V and 2 bases from J, with 10 bases between. Germline assignment: CDR1 SGHTA and CDR2 FQGTGA. This CDR3 has 15 residues. As regards this clonotype: Its antigen is still unknown. A much larger clone sits a single nucleotide away, making a read error possible.

The material sequenced was glioma tissue, nonneoplastic brain tissue, or PBMCs (not recorded which). The genes are TRBV7-3 and TRBJ2-1; no clear D gene. This sequence originates from a human donor with low-grade glioma or glioblastoma, undergoing nonglioma brain surgery, or in good health (not recorded which). CDR3 residues: CASSLQGLPYNEQFF. CDR3 DNA sequence: TGTGCCAGCAGCTTACAAGGGCTCCCCTACAATGAGCAGTTCTTC.